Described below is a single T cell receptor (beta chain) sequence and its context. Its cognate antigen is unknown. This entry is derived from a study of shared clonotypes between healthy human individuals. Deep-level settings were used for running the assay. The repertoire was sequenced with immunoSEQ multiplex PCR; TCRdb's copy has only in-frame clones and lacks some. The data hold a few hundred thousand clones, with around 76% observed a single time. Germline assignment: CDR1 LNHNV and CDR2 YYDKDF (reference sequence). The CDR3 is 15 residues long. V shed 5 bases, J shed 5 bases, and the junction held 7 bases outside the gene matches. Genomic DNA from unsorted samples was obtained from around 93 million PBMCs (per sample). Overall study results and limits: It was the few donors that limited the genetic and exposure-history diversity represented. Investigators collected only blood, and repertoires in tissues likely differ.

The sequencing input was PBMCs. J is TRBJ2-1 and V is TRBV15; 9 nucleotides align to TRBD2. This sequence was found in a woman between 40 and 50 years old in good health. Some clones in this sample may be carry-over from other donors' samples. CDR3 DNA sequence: TGTGCCACCAGCGCAATGGGACTAGCAGACAATGAGCAGTTCTTC. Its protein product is CATSAMGLADNEQFF. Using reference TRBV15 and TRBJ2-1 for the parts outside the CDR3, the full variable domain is DAMVIQNPRYQVTQFGKPVTLSCSQTLNHNVMYWYQQKSSQAPKLLFHYYDKDFNNEADTPDNFQSRRPNTSFCFLDIRSPGLGDTAMYLCATSAMGLADNEQFFGPGTRLTVL.